This TCR beta chain was sequenced for a study of beta chain features in type 1 diabetes. Study outcomes and limitations: Using cDNA template may skew counts toward highly expressing activated cells.

Notes on this clone: Its matching antigen is unknown. One end of the junction fails to match germline, which may point to a read error.

Isolated RNA was reverse transcribed in full, so expressed TCRB transcripts were sequenced. Libraries were prepared by immunoSEQ multiplex PCR; TCRdb keeps only in-frame clonotypes and omits some of them. The sample lists fewer than 500,000 clones, approximately 15% occurring once. The TCR originated in a man aged 30 to 45 in good health. The sample comprised naive CD4+ T cells from blood.

The CDR3 DNA follows: TGCAGTGCTGACTCCTTGGGCTTC. It encodes CSADSLGF. This rearrangement joins TRBV20-1 to TRBJ1-2; D is undetermined. Per germline, CDR1 DFQATT and CDR2 SNEGSKA (reference sequence). This CDR3 spans 8 amino acids.